This T cell receptor beta chain was identified during a study of T cell changes during pregnancy in multiple sclerosis. The ends were cut back, 7 bases at V and 1 base at J, with 14 bases in the middle. Per germline, CDR1 SNHLY and CDR2 FYNNEI. CDR3 size: 15 residues. Using immunoSEQ multiplex PCR, the repertoire was profiled, and TCRdb retains in-frame clones only, with some absent. This table holds fewer than 85,000 clones, roughly 93% found once. The sample here was peripheral blood, taken in the third trimester of pregnancy. The receptor was isolated from a female donor with multiple sclerosis, enrolled in a pregnancy study. The chain joins TRBV2 to TRBJ2-1, with D maybe TRBD1 (6 bases). The CDR3 reads CASTEWGQSYNEQFF. The CDR3 DNA is TGTGCCAGCACTGAGTGGGGGCAATCCTACAATGAGCAGTTCTTC.